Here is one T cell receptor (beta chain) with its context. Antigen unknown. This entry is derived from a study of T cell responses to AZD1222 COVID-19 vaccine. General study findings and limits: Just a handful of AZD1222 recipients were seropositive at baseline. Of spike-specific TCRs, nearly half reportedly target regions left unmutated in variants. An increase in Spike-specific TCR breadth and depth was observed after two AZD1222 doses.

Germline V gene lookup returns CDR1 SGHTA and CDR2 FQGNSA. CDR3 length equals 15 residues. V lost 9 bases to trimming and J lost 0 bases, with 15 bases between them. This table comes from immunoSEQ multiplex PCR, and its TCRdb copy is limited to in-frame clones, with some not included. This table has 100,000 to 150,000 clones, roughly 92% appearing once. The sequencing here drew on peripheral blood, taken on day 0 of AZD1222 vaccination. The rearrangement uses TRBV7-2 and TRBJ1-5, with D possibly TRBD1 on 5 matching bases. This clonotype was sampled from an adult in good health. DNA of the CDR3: TGTGCCAGTTCCCTGATGGGGGATAGCAATCAGCCCCAGCATTTT. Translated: CASSLMGDSNQPQHF.